One sample yielded the 8 T cell receptor beta chains listed below, sequenced in a study of blood T cell repertoires in COVID-19. Profiled with immunoSEQ multiplex PCR; TCRdb holds only in-frame clones, not every one. The table shows roughly 430,000 clones, with approximately 85% occurring only once. What was sequenced was PBMCs or T cells enriched from blood (not recorded which). The receptors originated from a woman between 40 and 50 years old with acute COVID-19.

This clone was recorded once. The chain has TRBV24-1 and TRBJ2-5, with D tentatively TRBD1 (6 bases). This CDR3 spans 14 amino acids. The germline V and J ends were trimmed by 11 bases and 5 bases, with 20 bases remaining between them. The germline gives CDR1 KGHDR, CDR2 SFDVKD. The CDR3 region is CAIAPSGADETQYF. The CDR3 DNA is TGTGCCATCGCACCGTCAGGGGCTGACGAGACCCAGTACTTC.

In this sample, this clone turned up a few times. The V call is TRBV11-2, the J call TRBJ2-1; 7 positions match TRBD1. The CDR3 is 14 residues long. The V segment lost 4 bases and the J segment 7 bases; nucleotides outside the gene matches: 7. Germline V lookup: CDR1 SGHAT, CDR2 FQNNGV. The CDR3 loop reads CASSWRDRENEQFF. For the CDR3, the DNA is TGTGCCAGCAGCTGGCGAGACAGGGAAAATGAGCAGTTCTTC.

This chain uses TRBV6-1 with TRBJ1-2; 9 positions agree with TRBD1. The CDR3 loop spans 13 amino acids. Per germline, CDR1 MNHNS and CDR2 SASEGT. The ends lost 4 bases at V and 5 bases at J; junction bases unmatched: 2. CDR3 sequence reads: CASSAGQGYGYTF. The CDR3 DNA reads as TGTGCCAGCAGTGCGGGACAGGGTTATGGCTACACCTTC.

The chain has TRBV11-3 and TRBJ2-1; TRBD2 matches 9 bases. The CDR3 runs 16 residues. Germline V gene data show CDR1 as SGHNT and CDR2 as YENEEA. V trimming: 1 base; J trimming: 7 bases; junction bases outside the gene matches: 8. For the CDR3, the DNA is TGTGCCAGCAGCTTAGGCCGCGGGGGGGCGGGTAATGAGCAGTTCTTC. It encodes CASSLGRGGAGNEQFF.

This clone was seen only a few times. V and J are TRBV2 and TRBJ1-5; D possibly corresponds to TRBD1 (5 bases). The germline V and J ends were trimmed by 8 bases and 5 bases, with 13 bases remaining between them. In germline, CDR1 is SNHLY, CDR2 FYNNEI. This CDR3 is built from 13 residues. DNA for the CDR3: TGTGCCAGCGGGGAGGGGACCTATCAGCCCCAGCATTTT. Its protein is CASGEGTYQPQHF.

The chain couples TRBV7-9 to TRBJ2-5, with 9 bases identical to TRBD1. The germline V gene encodes CDR1 SEHNR and CDR2 FQNEAQ (reference sequence). J lost 2 bases, V lost 5 bases, and 6 bases had no gene match. This CDR3 region has 15 residues. The CDR3 reads CASSPGQGPQETQYF. The CDR3 DNA sequence: TGTGCCAGCAGCCCGGGACAGGGTCCGCAAGAGACCCAGTACTTC.

The chain joins TRBV11-2 to TRBJ2-1, with 9 positions matching TRBD2. With V trimmed by 5 bases and J by 0 bases, 5 bases remained unmatched. CDR3 length: 16 amino acids. In germline, CDR1 is SGHAT, CDR2 FQNNGV. CDR3 amino acids: CASSLYSGSSYNEQFF. The CDR3 DNA is TGTGCCAGCAGCCTCTATAGCGGGAGCTCCTACAATGAGCAGTTCTTC.

The chain carries TRBV7-2 and TRBJ2-1; D unclear. Trimming left V 2 bases short and J 13 bases short, with 15 bases between. Germline assignment: CDR1 SGHTA and CDR2 FQGNSA. CDR3 length: 13 amino acids. This chain's CDR3 is CASSLPSEFQQFF. The CDR3 DNA sequence: TGTGCCAGCAGCTTACCTTCGGAGTTCCAACAGTTCTTC.